These 6 T cell receptor beta chains share one sample of origin, sequenced in a study of PD-1 blockade in classical Hodgkin lymphoma (dated by TCRdb to the early 2020s). According to the study, the label for this sample's time point signals: cycle 2 day 1 (C2D1) of nivolumab. Every trial patient had relapsed after autologous stem cell transplantation, and cohorts A, B and C differed in prior brentuximab vedotin exposure. Libraries were made using the immunoSEQ multiplex PCR assay. TCRdb provides this immuneACCESS table in a form limited to in-frame rearrangements. Some clones are lacking; in checked studies, under half of them reflect an unresolved V gene, and why the rest are absent is not known. The sample yields about 40,000 clones; approximately 69% were counted once. Of the sample, roughly 13% falls within the top ten clones. The sequenced sample was peripheral blood mononuclear cells (PBMCs), obtained before the second cycle of nivolumab. These receptors all come from a human donor with classical Hodgkin lymphoma.

In its sample, this clone was seen a few times. The CDR3 region has the DNA TGTGCCTGGAAGGGGAATCTACACACCATATATTTT. It is translated as CAWKGNLHTIYF. This rearrangement joins TRBV30 to TRBJ1-3; maybe TRBD1 (5 bases). The CDR3 is 12 amino acids. Trimming stripped 4 bases from V and 8 bases from J, with 12 bases between. The germline V gene has CDR1 GTSNPN and CDR2 SVGIG (reference sequence).

The chain recombines TRBV27 with TRBJ1-1, with D possibly being TRBD1 (5 bases). CDR3 length: 13 residues. Trimming took 3 bases from V and 1 from J, leaving 6 bases between them. The germline V gene has CDR1 MNHEY and CDR2 SMNVEV (reference sequence). CDR3: CASSFRENTEAFF. Written as DNA, the CDR3 is TGTGCCAGCAGTTTCAGGGAGAACACTGAAGCTTTCTTT.

V gene TRBV11-3 combines with J gene TRBJ2-2; 8 bases match TRBD2. V gave up 5 bases and J gave up 1 base; unmatched junction bases: 6. The CDR3 totals 16 residues. Germline V gives CDR1 SGHNT, CDR2 YENEEA. The CDR3 loop reads CASSLHGGVNTGELFF. The CDR3 region has the DNA TGTGCCAGCAGCCTTCACGGGGGGGTGAACACCGGGGAGCTGTTTTTT.

V and J are TRBV4-3 and TRBJ2-1; either TRBD1 or TRBD2 may supply D (5 bases each). The CDR3 spans 15 residues. Germline values: CDR1 LGHNA, CDR2 YSLEER. The V and J ends lost 0 bases and 4 bases respectively, with 10 bases between them. In nucleotides, the CDR3 is TGCGCCAGCAGCCAAGATGGGGGAAGTTACAATGAGCAGTTCTTC. This translates into CASSQDGGSYNEQFF.

This chain uses TRBV12-5 with TRBJ1-1; D not certain. CDR1 and CDR2 (germline): LGHNT, FRNRAP. This CDR3 is built from 14 residues. V shed 1 base and J shed 4 bases, with 10 bases lying between them. For the CDR3, the DNA is TGTGCTAGTGGTTTGGGAACAGTGACCACTGAAGCTTTCTTT. This translates into CASGLGTVTTEAFF.

The rearrangement uses TRBV7-2 and TRBJ2-3; 7 bases map to TRBD2. This CDR3 region has 17 residues. Germline CDR1 SGHTA, CDR2 FQGNSA. With V trimmed by 0 bases and J by 1 base, 7 bases remained unmatched. This chain's CDR3 is CASSLAREGWGTDTQYF. CDR3 bases: TGTGCCAGCAGCTTAGCGAGGGAGGGATGGGGCACAGATACGCAGTATTTT.